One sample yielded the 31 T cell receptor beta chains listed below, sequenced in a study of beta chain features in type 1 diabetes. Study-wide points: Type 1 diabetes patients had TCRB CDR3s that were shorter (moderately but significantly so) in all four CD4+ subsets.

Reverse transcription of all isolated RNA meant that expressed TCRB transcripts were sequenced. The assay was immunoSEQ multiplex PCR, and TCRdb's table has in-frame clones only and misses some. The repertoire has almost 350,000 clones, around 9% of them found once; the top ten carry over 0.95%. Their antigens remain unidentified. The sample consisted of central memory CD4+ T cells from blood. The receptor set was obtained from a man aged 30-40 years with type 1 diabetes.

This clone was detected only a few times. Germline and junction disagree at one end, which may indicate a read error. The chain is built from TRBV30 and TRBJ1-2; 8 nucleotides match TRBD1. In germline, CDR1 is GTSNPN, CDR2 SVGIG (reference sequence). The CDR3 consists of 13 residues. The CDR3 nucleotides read TGTGCCTGGGGTGTTGGACAGGGAGGTGGCTACACCTTC. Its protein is CAWGVGQGGGYTF.

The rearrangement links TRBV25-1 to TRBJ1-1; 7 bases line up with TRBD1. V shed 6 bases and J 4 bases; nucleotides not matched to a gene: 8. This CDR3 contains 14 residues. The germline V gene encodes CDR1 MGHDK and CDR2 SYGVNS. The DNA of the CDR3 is TGTGCCAGCAGCGAACAGGGGAGGATCACTGAAGCTTTCTTT. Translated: CASSEQGRITEAFF. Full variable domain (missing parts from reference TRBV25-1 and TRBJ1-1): EADIYQTPRYLVIGTGKKITLECSQTMGHDKMYWYQQDPGMELHLIHYSYGVNSTEKGDLSSESTVSRIRTEHFPLTLESARPSHTSQYLCASSEQGRITEAFFGQGTRLTVV.

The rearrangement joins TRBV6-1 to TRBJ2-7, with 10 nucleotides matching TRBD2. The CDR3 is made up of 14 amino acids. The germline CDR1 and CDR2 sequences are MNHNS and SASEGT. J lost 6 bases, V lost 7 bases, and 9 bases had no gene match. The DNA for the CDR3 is TGTGCCAGCACCAGGAGCGGGGGGGCTCTCGAGCAGTACTTC. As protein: CASTRSGGALEQYF.

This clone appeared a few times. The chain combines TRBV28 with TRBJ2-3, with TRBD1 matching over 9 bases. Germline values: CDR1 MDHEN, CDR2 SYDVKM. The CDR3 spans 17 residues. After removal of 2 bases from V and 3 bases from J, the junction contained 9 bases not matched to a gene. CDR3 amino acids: CASSLSGTGRNTDTQYF. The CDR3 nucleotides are TGTGCCAGCAGTTTAAGCGGGACAGGGCGTAATACAGATACGCAGTATTTT.

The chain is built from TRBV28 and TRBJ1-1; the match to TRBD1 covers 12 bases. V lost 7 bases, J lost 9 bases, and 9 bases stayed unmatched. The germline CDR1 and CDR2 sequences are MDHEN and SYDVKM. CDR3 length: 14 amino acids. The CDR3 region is CASTLGGQGAKAFF. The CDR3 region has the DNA TGTGCCAGCACCCTAGGGGGACAGGGGGCTAAAGCTTTCTTT.

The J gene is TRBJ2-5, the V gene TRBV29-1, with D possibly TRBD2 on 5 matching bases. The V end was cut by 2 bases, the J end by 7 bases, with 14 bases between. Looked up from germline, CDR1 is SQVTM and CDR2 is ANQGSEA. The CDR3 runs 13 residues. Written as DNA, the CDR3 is TGCAGCGTTGAAAAAACAGTAGGAGGGACCCAGTACTTC. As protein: CSVEKTVGGTQYF.

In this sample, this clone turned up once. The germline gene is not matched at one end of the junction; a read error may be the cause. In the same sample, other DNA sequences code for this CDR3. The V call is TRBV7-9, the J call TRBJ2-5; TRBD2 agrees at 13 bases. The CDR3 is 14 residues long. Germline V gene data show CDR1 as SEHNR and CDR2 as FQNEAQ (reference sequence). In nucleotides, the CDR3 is TGTGCCAGTAGCTACGGGACTAGCGGGGCGTCCCAGTACTTC. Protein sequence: CASSYGTSGASQYF.

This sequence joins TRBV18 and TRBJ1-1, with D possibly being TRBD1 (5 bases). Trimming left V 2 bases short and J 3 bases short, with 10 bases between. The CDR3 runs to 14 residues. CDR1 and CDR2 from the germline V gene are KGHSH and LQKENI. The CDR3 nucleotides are TGTGCCAGCTCACCAGGAGGAGGGGACACTGAAGCTTTCTTT. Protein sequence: CASSPGGGDTEAFF.

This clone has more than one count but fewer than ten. The CDR3 nucleotides read TGTGCCAGCAGCTTAGGGGCAGGGCGGGATGAAGCTTTCTTT. This encodes CASSLGAGRDEAFF. V and J are TRBV7-9 and TRBJ1-1; tentatively, D is TRBD1 (5 bases). V lost 1 base, J lost 7 bases, and 13 bases lay in between. CDR3 size: 14 residues. Germline V gene lookup returns CDR1 SEHNR and CDR2 FQNEAQ (reference sequence).

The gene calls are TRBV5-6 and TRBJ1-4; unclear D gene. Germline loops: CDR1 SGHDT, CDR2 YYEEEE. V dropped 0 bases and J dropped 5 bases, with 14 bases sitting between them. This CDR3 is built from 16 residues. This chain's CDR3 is CASSLAAAVGNEKLFF. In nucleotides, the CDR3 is TGTGCCAGCAGCTTGGCGGCCGCGGTGGGAAATGAAAAACTGTTTTTT.

CDR3 bases: TGCGCCAGCAGCTTGGAAGGCAGGGGGCTTGCGAACACCGGGGAGCTGTTTTTT. Protein: CASSLEGRGLANTGELFF. The chain recombines TRBV5-1 with TRBJ2-2, with 8 bases aligning to TRBD1. This CDR3 has 18 amino acids. Germline trimming cut 0 bases from V and 0 bases from J; bases unmatched to any gene: 7. In germline, CDR1 is SGHRS, CDR2 YFSETQ.

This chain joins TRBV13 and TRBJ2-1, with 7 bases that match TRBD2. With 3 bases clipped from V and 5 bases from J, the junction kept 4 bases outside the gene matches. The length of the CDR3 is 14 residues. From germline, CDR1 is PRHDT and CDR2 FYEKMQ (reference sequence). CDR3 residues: CASSFGLADNEQFF. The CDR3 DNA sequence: TGTGCCAGCAGCTTTGGCCTAGCGGACAATGAGCAGTTCTTC.

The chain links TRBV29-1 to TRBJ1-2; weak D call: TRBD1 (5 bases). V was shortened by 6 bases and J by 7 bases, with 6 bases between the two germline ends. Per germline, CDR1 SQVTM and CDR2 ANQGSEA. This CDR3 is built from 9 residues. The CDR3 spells CSVDSGYTF. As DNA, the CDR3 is TGCAGCGTCGACAGTGGCTACACCTTC. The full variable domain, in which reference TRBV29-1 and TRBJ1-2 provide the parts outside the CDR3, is SAVISQKPSRDICQRGTSLTIQCQVDSQVTMMFWYRQQPGQSLTLIATANQGSEATYESGFVIDKFPISRPNLTFSTLTVSNMSPEDSSIYLCSVDSGYTFGSGTRLTVV.

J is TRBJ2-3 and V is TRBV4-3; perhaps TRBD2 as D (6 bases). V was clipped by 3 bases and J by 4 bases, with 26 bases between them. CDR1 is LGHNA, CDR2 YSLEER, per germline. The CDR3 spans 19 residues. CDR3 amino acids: CASSHVNLMGLQIPDTQYF. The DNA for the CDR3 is TGCGCCAGCAGCCACGTAAACTTAATGGGACTCCAAATCCCAGATACGCAGTATTTT.

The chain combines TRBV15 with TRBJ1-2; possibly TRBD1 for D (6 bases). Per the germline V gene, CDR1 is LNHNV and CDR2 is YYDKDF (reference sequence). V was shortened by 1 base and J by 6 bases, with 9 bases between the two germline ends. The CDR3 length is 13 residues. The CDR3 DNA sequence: TGTGCCACCAGCAGAGCGGGGGCGGATGGCTACACCTTC. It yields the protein CATSRAGADGYTF.

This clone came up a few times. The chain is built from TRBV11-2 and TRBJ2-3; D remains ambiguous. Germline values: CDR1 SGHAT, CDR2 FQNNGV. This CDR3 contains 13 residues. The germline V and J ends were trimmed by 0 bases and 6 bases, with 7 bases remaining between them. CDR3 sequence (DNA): TGTGCCAGCAGCTTAGAGTTCGTGGATACGCAGTATTTT. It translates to CASSLEFVDTQYF.

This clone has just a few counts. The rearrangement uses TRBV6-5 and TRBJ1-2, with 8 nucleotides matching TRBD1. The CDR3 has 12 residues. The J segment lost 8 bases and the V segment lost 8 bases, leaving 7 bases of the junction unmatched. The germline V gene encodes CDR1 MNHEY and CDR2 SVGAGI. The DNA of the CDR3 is TGTGCCAGCCTTGGACAGGGCCCAGGCTACACCTTC. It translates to CASLGQGPGYTF.

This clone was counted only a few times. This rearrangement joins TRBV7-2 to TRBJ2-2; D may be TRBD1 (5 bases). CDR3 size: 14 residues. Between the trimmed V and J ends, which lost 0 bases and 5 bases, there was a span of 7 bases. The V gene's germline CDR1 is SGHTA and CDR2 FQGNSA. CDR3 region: CASSLAQGTGELFF. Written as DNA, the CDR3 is TGTGCCAGCAGCTTAGCTCAGGGAACCGGGGAGCTGTTTTTT.

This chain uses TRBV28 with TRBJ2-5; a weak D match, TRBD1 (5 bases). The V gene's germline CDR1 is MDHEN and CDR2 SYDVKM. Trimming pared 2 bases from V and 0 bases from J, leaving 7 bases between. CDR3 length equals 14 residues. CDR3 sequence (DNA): TGTGCCAGCAGTTTAGCAGGGTACCAAGAGACCCAGTACTTC. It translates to CASSLAGYQETQYF.

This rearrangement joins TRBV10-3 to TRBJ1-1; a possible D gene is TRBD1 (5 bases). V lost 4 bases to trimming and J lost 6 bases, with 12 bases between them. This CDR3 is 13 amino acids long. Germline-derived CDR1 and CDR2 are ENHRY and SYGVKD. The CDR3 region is CAISGGRTSEAFF. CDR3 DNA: TGTGCCATCAGTGGGGGCAGAACATCTGAAGCTTTCTTT.

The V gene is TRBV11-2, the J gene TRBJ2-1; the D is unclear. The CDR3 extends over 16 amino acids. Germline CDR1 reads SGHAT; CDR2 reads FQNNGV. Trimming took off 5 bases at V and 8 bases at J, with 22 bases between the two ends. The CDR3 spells CASSPQPGPRKDEQFF. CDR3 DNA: TGTGCCAGCAGCCCCCAACCAGGTCCGCGCAAGGATGAGCAGTTCTTC.

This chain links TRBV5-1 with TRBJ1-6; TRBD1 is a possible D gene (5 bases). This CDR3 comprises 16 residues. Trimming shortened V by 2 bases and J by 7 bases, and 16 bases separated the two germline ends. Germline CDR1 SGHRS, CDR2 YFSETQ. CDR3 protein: CASSLNNQGGNSPLHF. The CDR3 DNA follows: TGCGCCAGCAGCTTAAATAACCAGGGAGGCAATTCACCCCTCCACTTT. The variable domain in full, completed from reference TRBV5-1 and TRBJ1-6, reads KAGVTQTPRYLIKTRGQQVTLSCSPISGHRSVSWYQQTPGQGLQFLFEYFSETQRNKGNFPGRFSGRQFSNSRSEMNVSTLELGDSALYLCASSLNNQGGNSPLHFGNGTRLTVT.

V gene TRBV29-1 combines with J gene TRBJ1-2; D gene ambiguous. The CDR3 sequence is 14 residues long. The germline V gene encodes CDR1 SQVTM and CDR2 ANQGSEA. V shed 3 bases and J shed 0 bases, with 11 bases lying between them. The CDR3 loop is CSVDSLNANYGYTF. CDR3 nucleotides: TGCAGCGTTGATAGCCTTAATGCTAACTATGGCTACACCTTC.

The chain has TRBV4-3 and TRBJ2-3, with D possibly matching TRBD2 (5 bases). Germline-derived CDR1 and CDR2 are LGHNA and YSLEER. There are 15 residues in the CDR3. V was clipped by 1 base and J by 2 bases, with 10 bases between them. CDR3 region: CASSQGADFTDTQYF. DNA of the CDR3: TGCGCCAGCAGCCAAGGAGCGGATTTCACAGATACGCAGTATTTT.

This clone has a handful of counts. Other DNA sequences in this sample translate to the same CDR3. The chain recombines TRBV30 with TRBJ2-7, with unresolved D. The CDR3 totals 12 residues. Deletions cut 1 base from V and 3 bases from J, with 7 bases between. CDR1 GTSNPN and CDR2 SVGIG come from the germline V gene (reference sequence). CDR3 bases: TGTGCCTGGAGTGGAGGTAACTACGAGCAGTACTTC. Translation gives CAWSGGNYEQYF.

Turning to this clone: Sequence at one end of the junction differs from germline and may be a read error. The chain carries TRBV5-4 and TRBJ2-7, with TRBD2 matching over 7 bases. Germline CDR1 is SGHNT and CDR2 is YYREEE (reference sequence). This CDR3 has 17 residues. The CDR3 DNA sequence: TGCGCCAGCAGCCAAGATAGAAAGGGACTACTTCGGTGCGAGCAGTACTTC. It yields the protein CASSQDRKGLLRCEQYF.

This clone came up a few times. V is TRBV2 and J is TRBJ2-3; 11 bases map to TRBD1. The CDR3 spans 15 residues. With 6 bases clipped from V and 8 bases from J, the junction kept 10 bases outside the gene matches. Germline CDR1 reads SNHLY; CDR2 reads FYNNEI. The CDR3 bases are TGTGCCAGCAGCGAGGGACTGGGGACAGGGGGTACGCAGTATTTT. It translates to CASSEGLGTGGTQYF.

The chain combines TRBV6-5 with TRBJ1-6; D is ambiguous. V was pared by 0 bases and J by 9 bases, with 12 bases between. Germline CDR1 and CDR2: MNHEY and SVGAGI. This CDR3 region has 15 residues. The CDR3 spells CASSYSTPRGSPLHF. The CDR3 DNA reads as TGTGCCAGCAGTTACTCGACACCCCGGGGTTCACCCCTCCACTTT.

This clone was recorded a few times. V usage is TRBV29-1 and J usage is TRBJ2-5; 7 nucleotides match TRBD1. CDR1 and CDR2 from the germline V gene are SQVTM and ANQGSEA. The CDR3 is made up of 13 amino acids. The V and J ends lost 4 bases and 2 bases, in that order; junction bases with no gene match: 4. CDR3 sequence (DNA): TGCAGCGTTGCCGGGACAGTACAAGAGACCCAGTACTTC. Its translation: CSVAGTVQETQYF.

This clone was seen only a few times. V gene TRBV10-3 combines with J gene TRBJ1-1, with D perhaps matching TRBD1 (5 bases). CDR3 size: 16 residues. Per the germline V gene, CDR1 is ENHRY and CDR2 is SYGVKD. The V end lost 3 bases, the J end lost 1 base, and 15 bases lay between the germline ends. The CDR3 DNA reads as TGTGCCATCAGTGACCACACCGGGGCCCCGAACACTGAAGCTTTCTTT. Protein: CAISDHTGAPNTEAFF.

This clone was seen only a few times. Written as DNA, the CDR3 is TGTGCCAGCGGCGACTTTCTCCTCTCTGGAAACACCATATATTTT. Translated, it gives CASGDFLLSGNTIYF. This chain uses TRBV6-5 with TRBJ1-3; D remains ambiguous. Germline values: CDR1 MNHEY, CDR2 SVGAGI. Trimming took 8 bases from V and 0 from J, leaving 14 bases between them. The CDR3 totals 15 residues.